These T cell receptor beta chains were read from a single sample in a study of T cell repertoires in cytomegalovirus infection. TCRdb re-derived calls from the reads in MiXCR, one entry per CDR3 protein. This table has about 770,000 distinct CDR3 sequences, around 29% appearing once. No antigens are known for them. The input for sequencing was cultured CD8+ T cells from PBMCs, taken from culture after CMV antigen stimulation. The receptors derive from a human donor in good health (CMV status not recorded). Some clones in this sample may be carry-over from other donors' samples. Each CDR3 is given with its conserved first and last residue. D genes are given only for firm matches. Clone sizes are given selectively: once, few, many, or a class where the clone is expanded.

>few|.|TRBJ1-5|TRBV2
CASSEGDFNQPQHF
TGTGCCAGCAGTGAAGGAGACTTTAATCAGCCCCAGCATTTT
>.|TRBD2|TRBJ2-3|TRBV7-2
CASSPPAGGTDTQYF
TGTGCCAGCAGCCCTCCGGCGGGGGGCACAGATACGCAGTATTTT
>.|.|TRBJ2-5|TRBV7-9
CASSLVVAFGETQYF
TGTGCCAGCAGCTTAGTGGTTGCATTCGGAGAGACCCAGTACTTC
>many|.|TRBJ2-3|TRBV19
CASTIVGGRTDTQYF
TGTGCCAGTACCATTGTTGGCGGAAGAACAGATACGCAGTATTTT
>.|TRBD1|TRBJ2-3|TRBV20-1
CSARDLGQASTDTQYF
TGCAGTGCTAGAGACCTGGGACAGGCAAGCACAGATACGCAGTATTTT
>many|TRBD2|TRBJ2-1|TRBV7-2
CASSGLAGGWNEQFF
TGTGCCAGCAGCGGACTAGCGGGGGGGTGGAATGAGCAGTTCTTC
>.|.|TRBJ1-1|TRBV19
CASSIAGITEAFF
TGTGCCAGTAGTATAGCAGGGATCACTGAAGCTTTCTTT
>few|.|TRBJ1-1|TRBV6-6
CAAGAEAFF
TGTGCCGCAGGTGCAGAAGCTTTCTTT
>many|TRBD2|TRBJ2-2|TRBV7-6
CASSFVAGERTGELFF
TGTGCCAGCAGCTTCGTAGCGGGGGAACGCACCGGGGAGCTGTTTTTT
>.|TRBD1|TRBJ1-1|TRBV6-6
CASSYGTAQAFF
TGTGCCAGCAGTTACGGGACAGCGCAAGCTTTCTTT
>.|TRBD1|TRBJ1-6|TRBV7-6
CASRQGGHSPLHF
TGTGCCAGCCGACAGGGGGGACATTCACCCCTCCACTTT
>few|.|TRBJ1-6|TRBV27
CASSDYRVYGYNSPLHF
TGTGCCAGCAGTGACTACAGGGTGTATGGATATAATTCACCCCTCCACTTT
>once|.|TRBJ1-2|TRBV14
CASSWTAKDGYTF
TGTGCCAGCAGCTGGACAGCAAAGGATGGCTACACCTTC
>.|.|TRBJ2-2|TRBV6-2/TRBV6-3
CASRLNYNTGELFF
TGTGCCAGCAGGCTGAACTATAACACCGGGGAGCTGTTTTTT
>.|TRBD1|TRBJ1-2|TRBV5-6
CASSPTGRYGYTF
TGTGCCAGCAGCCCGACAGGGAGATATGGCTACACCTTC
>.|.|TRBJ2-2|TRBV7-7
CASSSRLGTGNTGELFF
TGTGCTAGCAGCTCACGCCTCGGCACAGGGAACACCGGGGAGCTGTTTTTT
>many|.|TRBJ1-1|TRBV4-1
CASSHPLRGELRGEEAFF
TGCGCCAGCAGCCATCCTCTACGGGGGGAACTTCGAGGCGAGGAAGCTTTCTTT
>few|.|TRBJ1-6|TRBV10-3
CAISEVAGVTDSPLHF
TGTGCCATCAGTGAGGTAGCAGGGGTCACGGATTCACCCCTCCACTTT
>.|.|TRBJ1-2|TRBV7-9
CASSPCDRAIYGYTF
TGTGCCAGCAGCCCATGTGACAGAGCTATCTATGGCTACACCTTC
>.|.|TRBJ2-1|TRBV6-2/TRBV6-3
CASDDPTFNEQFF
TGTGCCAGCGATGACCCCACCTTCAATGAGCAGTTCTTC
>.|TRBD1|TRBJ1-1|TRBV7-2
CASSRQGAGTEAFF
TGTGCCAGCAGCCGACAGGGGGCAGGGACTGAAGCTTTCTTT
>few|.|TRBJ2-7|TRBV12-3/TRBV12-4
CASSQTPKVSYEQYF
TGTGCCAGCAGTCAGACACCTAAGGTCTCCTACGAGCAGTACTTC
>many|TRBD2|TRBJ2-7|TRBV7-7
CASSLGEGTYEQYF
TGTGCTAGCAGCTTAGGGGAGGGAACCTACGAGCAGTACTTC
>.|TRBD1|TRBJ2-5|TRBV6-1
CASTLGQGFGETQYF
TGTGCCAGCACTCTGGGACAGGGGTTTGGAGAGACCCAGTACTTC
>.|TRBD1|TRBJ1-3|TRBV27
CASSLSQGSGNTIYF
TGTGCCAGCAGTTTGTCACAGGGGTCTGGAAACACCATATATTTT
>few|TRBD1|TRBJ2-3|TRBV7-9
CASSVPPRTGDTDTQYF
TGTGCCAGCAGCGTTCCTCCCAGGACAGGAGACACAGATACGCAGTATTTT
>few|.|TRBJ1-1|TRBV15
CATSREGGTEAFF
TGTGCCACCAGCAGAGAAGGAGGCACTGAAGCTTTCTTT
>.|.|TRBJ1-5|TRBV6-1
CASSEPAGPSGQPQHF
TGTGCCAGCAGTGAACCCGCAGGGCCATCGGGTCAGCCCCAGCATTTT
>many|TRBD1|TRBJ2-5|TRBV7-9
CASSLADRAQETQYF
TGTGCCAGCAGCTTAGCGGACAGGGCGCAAGAGACCCAGTACTTC
>.|.|TRBJ2-5|TRBV5-3
CASSLALAETQYF
TGTGCCAGCAGCTTGGCTCTTGCTGAGACCCAGTACTTC
>.|.|TRBJ2-4|TRBV20-1
CSARDWGATAKNIQYF
TGCAGTGCTAGAGATTGGGGGGCTACAGCCAAAAACATTCAGTACTTC
>many|TRBD2|TRBJ2-1|TRBV7-2
CASNSNGGGWDEQFF
TGTGCCAGCAACTCCAACGGCGGGGGGTGGGATGAGCAGTTCTTC
>few|.|TRBJ2-5|TRBV2
CASSALAKGPYQETQYF
TGTGCCAGCAGTGCCCTAGCGAAAGGGCCGTACCAAGAGACCCAGTACTTC
>.|.|TRBJ2-3|TRBV6-5
CASSYSAASTDTQYF
TGTGCCAGCAGTTACTCGGCAGCTAGCACAGATACGCAGTATTTT
>.|TRBD1|TRBJ1-1|TRBV19
CASSWTGLTEAFF
TGTGCCAGTAGCTGGACAGGGCTCACTGAAGCTTTCTTT
>.|TRBD1|TRBJ1-5|TRBV27
CASRTGISNQPQHF
TGTGCCAGCAGGACAGGGATTAGCAATCAGCCCCAGCATTTT
>once|.|TRBJ1-1|TRBV19
CASSMEGRGYTEAFF
TGTGCCAGTAGTATGGAGGGGAGAGGGTACACTGAAGCTTTCTTT
>.|.|TRBJ2-5|TRBV11-1
CASSDSVWGGETQYF
TGTGCCAGCAGTGACTCTGTCTGGGGCGGGGAGACCCAGTACTTC
>.|TRBD1|TRBJ2-3|TRBV10-3
CAIREWTGAGTDTQYF
TGTGCCATCAGAGAATGGACAGGGGCAGGGACAGATACGCAGTATTTT
>.|.|TRBJ2-1|TRBV27
CASSLSRARDNEQFF
TGTGCCAGCAGTTTATCGAGGGCAAGGGACAATGAGCAGTTCTTC
>few|TRBD2|TRBJ2-7|TRBV12-3/TRBV12-4
CASSLLAGGQLPHEQYF
TGTGCCAGCAGTCTCTTAGCGGGAGGCCAATTGCCCCACGAGCAGTACTTC
>.|.|TRBJ1-1|TRBV12-3/TRBV12-4
CASRDNRVGTEAFF
TGTGCCAGCAGGGACAACAGGGTAGGCACTGAAGCTTTCTTT
>few|.|TRBJ2-7|TRBV6-5
CASSFTPGYEQYF
TGTGCCAGCAGCTTCACCCCGGGCTACGAGCAGTACTTC
>.|TRBD2|TRBJ2-4|TRBV5-1
CASSGGLAGGQNIQYF
TGCGCCAGCAGCGGGGGACTAGCGGGGGGACAGAACATTCAGTACTTC
>.|.|TRBJ1-4|TRBV12-3/TRBV12-4
CASSLATVNEKLFF
TGTGCCAGCAGTTTAGCAACAGTAAATGAAAAACTGTTTTTT
>.|.|TRBJ1-6|TRBV6-5
CASTMSSYNSPLHF
TGTGCCAGCACGATGAGCTCCTATAATTCACCCCTCCACTTT
>.|TRBD1|TRBJ1-1|TRBV7-9
CASSLPWTGMNTEAFF
TGTGCCAGCAGCTTACCTTGGACAGGCATGAACACTGAAGCTTTCTTT
>.|TRBD1|TRBJ1-1|TRBV7-9
CASSGTDHTEAFF
TGTGCCAGCAGCGGGACAGACCACACTGAAGCTTTCTTT
>.|TRBD1|TRBJ1-2|TRBV7-3
CASMGPGGNTCYTF
TGTGCCAGCATGGGACCAGGGGGTAATACATGCTACACCTTC
>few|.|TRBJ2-3|TRBV27
CASSLRDRVAGGCTDTQYF
TGTGCCAGCAGTTTAAGGGACAGGGTCGCGGGGGGGTGCACAGATACGCAGTATTTT
>few|.|TRBJ1-2|TRBV25-1
CASRSGSYGYTF
TGTGCCAGCAGGAGTGGGTCCTATGGCTACACCTTC
>.|.|TRBJ2-3|TRBV7-9
CASHSSDRLDYTQYF
TGTGCCAGCCATTCTTCGGACAGACTGGACTATACGCAGTATTTT
>few|TRBD2|TRBJ2-2|TRBV6-1
CASSWVAGEINTGELFF
TGTGCCAGCAGTTGGGTAGCGGGGGAGATTAACACCGGGGAGCTGTTTTTT